These 27 T cell receptor beta chains came from one sample sequenced in a study of beta chain features in type 1 diabetes. General observations from the study: A moderate, significant TCRB CDR3 shortening appeared in type 1 diabetes across four CD4+ subsets.

Expressed TCRB transcripts were sequenced after all isolated RNA was converted to cDNA. Clones were read by immunoSEQ multiplex PCR, and TCRdb kept only the in-frame ones, dropping some. This sample carries around 280,000 clones, approximately 16% of them seen once, and the ten largest clones take approximately 0.015%. These TCRs are of unknown antigen specificity. Sample: naive CD4+ T cells from blood. These receptors were taken from a man between 18 and 35 years old with type 1 diabetes.

The chain combines TRBV7-2 with TRBJ2-1, with 11 bases fitting TRBD1. In germline, CDR1 is SGHTA, CDR2 FQGNSA. Trimming removed 10 bases from V and 10 bases from J; junction bases left unmatched: 12. The CDR3 loop spans 14 amino acids. The CDR3 reads CANSRDRGRGEQFF. Here the CDR3 DNA reads TGTGCCAACTCCCGGGACAGGGGGAGAGGAGAGCAGTTCTTC.

The chain joins TRBV7-2 to TRBJ2-7, with a weak D call TRBD2 (5 bases). The germline CDR1 and CDR2 sequences are SGHTA and FQGNSA. The CDR3 is 15 residues long. The ends were cut back, 1 base at V and 4 bases at J, with 14 bases in the middle. The CDR3 spells CASSLVSGILYEQYF. CDR3 nucleotide sequence: TGTGCCAGCAGCTTAGTGTCCGGGATCCTATACGAGCAGTACTTC.

This clone occurred a few times. The J gene is TRBJ1-1, the V gene TRBV10-3, with D perhaps matching TRBD1 (5 bases). The CDR3 covers 13 residues. Germline lookup yields CDR1 ENHRY and CDR2 SYGVKD. V lost 11 bases and J 2 bases, leaving 15 bases between the germline ends. The CDR3 DNA sequence: TGTGCCCACGCGCAGGGTAGTAACACTGAAGCTTTCTTT. Translated: CAHAQGSNTEAFF.

The V and J genes are TRBV27 and TRBJ1-1, with D unresolved. The CDR3 length is 14 residues. V gave up 6 bases and J gave up 7 bases, with 18 bases separating them. Looked up from germline, CDR1 is MNHEY and CDR2 is SMNVEV (reference sequence). The CDR3 reads CASSPRPADFEAFF. CDR3 nucleotides: TGTGCCAGCAGCCCTAGACCGGCAGACTTTGAAGCTTTCTTT.

This clone was recorded a few times. The chain recombines TRBV2 with TRBJ2-5; D remains unclear. The CDR3 length is 13 residues. V was shortened by 3 bases and J by 1 base, with 6 bases between the two germline ends. Per germline, CDR1 SNHLY and CDR2 FYNNEI. The CDR3, as DNA: TGTGCCAGCAGTGAGGGCAGCCAAGAGACCCAGTACTTC. Protein sequence: CASSEGSQETQYF.

The chain employs TRBV25-1 and TRBJ1-2; 9 bases align to TRBD1. This CDR3 spans 15 amino acids. Losses at the gene ends were 8 bases for V and 2 bases for J; bases not matched to a gene: 9. In germline, CDR1 is MGHDK, CDR2 SYGVNS. The CDR3 spells CASRYAGQGNYGYTF. The DNA of the CDR3 is TGTGCCAGCCGCTACGCCGGACAGGGGAACTATGGCTACACCTTC.

This clone was seen a few times. The V and J genes are TRBV7-9 and TRBJ2-1; 7 nucleotides agree with TRBD2. The V segment lost 4 bases and the J segment 0 bases; nucleotides outside the gene matches: 12. The CDR3 consists of 18 residues. Per the germline V gene, CDR1 is SEHNR and CDR2 is FQNEAQ (reference sequence). Written as DNA, the CDR3 is TGTGCCAGCAGCTCCTCGGGTCGGGGCGGGAGCTCCTACAATGAGCAGTTCTTC. Amino acids: CASSSSGRGGSSYNEQFF.

This clone was observed a few times. The CDR3 region has the DNA TGTGCCAGCAGGACCGCGGGGGATACGCAGTATTTT. This codes for CASRTAGDTQYF. The chain couples TRBV28 to TRBJ2-3; maybe TRBD2 (6 bases). CDR3 length: 12 residues. Germline lookup yields CDR1 MDHEN and CDR2 SYDVKM. Trimming shortened V by 6 bases and J by 6 bases, and 10 bases separated the two germline ends.

The chain recombines TRBV28 with TRBJ1-2, with 7 bases matching TRBD1. This CDR3 region has 15 residues. Germline CDR1 reads MDHEN; CDR2 reads SYDVKM. V trimming: 6 bases; J trimming: 0 bases; junction bases outside the gene matches: 7. CDR3 bases: TGTGCCAGCAGGCCAAGGGGGACAGCTAACTATGGCTACACCTTC. Its protein is CASRPRGTANYGYTF.

This chain uses TRBV23-1 with TRBJ1-5; weak D call: TRBD1 (6 bases). TRBV23-1 is an open reading frame, and its role is uncertain. The CDR3 totals 18 residues. V dropped 2 bases and J dropped 2 bases, with 19 bases sitting between them. CDR3 region: CASSQQRPQGGGNQPQHF. The CDR3 coding sequence is TGCGCCAGCAGTCAACAAAGACCACAGGGAGGGGGCAATCAGCCCCAGCATTTT.

This clone was counted a few times. The chain is built from TRBV7-2 and TRBJ2-3; D uncertain. CDR1 SGHTA and CDR2 FQGNSA come from the germline V gene. V dropped 7 bases and J dropped 5 bases, with 10 bases sitting between them. The CDR3 contains 12 residues. CDR3 sequence (DNA): TGTGCCAGCACCCGTACCGGAGATACGCAGTATTTT. Its protein is CASTRTGDTQYF.

This clone was detected only a few times. The chain is built from TRBV15 and TRBJ2-3; 7 nucleotides align to TRBD1. Germline V gene sequence: CDR1 LNHNV, CDR2 YYDKDF (reference sequence). This CDR3 has 15 residues. The J segment lost 2 bases and the V segment lost 5 bases, leaving 7 bases of the junction unmatched. In nucleotides, the CDR3 is TGTGCCACCAGCGGTGGGACAGCCTACACAGATACGCAGTATTTT. Protein sequence: CATSGGTAYTDTQYF.

The genes are TRBV30 and TRBJ1-3; the D is unclear. The CDR3 totals 12 residues. V lost 2 bases, J lost 4 bases, and 6 bases lay in between. Germline values: CDR1 GTSNPN, CDR2 SVGIG (reference sequence). Written as DNA, the CDR3 is TGTGCCTGGAGTCTGAGGGGAAACACCATATATTTT. This gives the protein CAWSLRGNTIYF.

The chain is built from TRBV5-5 and TRBJ2-3; maybe TRBD2 (6 bases). V was pared by 7 bases and J by 5 bases, with 14 bases between. The CDR3 contains 13 residues. Germline values: CDR1 SGHKS, CDR2 YYEKEE (reference sequence). The CDR3 bases are TGTGCCAGCGGCCCCGGGACTGAAGATACGCAGTATTTT. Translation gives CASGPGTEDTQYF.

This rearrangement joins TRBV15 to TRBJ2-7; 9 bases line up with TRBD2. This CDR3 comprises 17 residues. Germline CDR1 LNHNV, CDR2 YYDKDF (reference sequence). Germline trimming cut 0 bases from V and 0 bases from J; bases unmatched to any gene: 6. The CDR3 DNA sequence: TGTGCCACCAGCAGAGATAGCCTAGCGGGGAGCTCCTACGAGCAGTACTTC. Translated, it gives CATSRDSLAGSSYEQYF.

This rearrangement joins TRBV7-2 to TRBJ2-7; TRBD2 is a possible D gene (5 bases). The ends were cut back, 6 bases at V and 2 bases at J, with 11 bases in the middle. The CDR3 contains 13 residues. Germline V gene sequence: CDR1 SGHTA, CDR2 FQGNSA. The CDR3 sequence: CASRGAAAYEQYF. The DNA of the CDR3 is TGTGCCAGCAGGGGAGCGGCAGCCTACGAGCAGTACTTC.

The gene calls are TRBV7-2 and TRBJ2-5, with TRBD2 matching over 10 bases. This CDR3 has 17 amino acids. Per the germline V gene, CDR1 is SGHTA and CDR2 is FQGNSA. V lost 0 bases and J lost 4; bases outside the gene matches: 8. The CDR3 loop reads CASSLAHQAGGRETQYF. CDR3 nucleotide sequence: TGTGCCAGCAGCTTAGCCCATCAAGCGGGGGGGCGAGAGACCCAGTACTTC.

This chain connects TRBV2 to TRBJ1-2; D not resolved. The length of the CDR3 is 15 residues. Deletions cut 8 bases from V and 4 bases from J, with 20 bases between. Germline V gene sequence: CDR1 SNHLY, CDR2 FYNNEI. The CDR3: CASAPVGSPIYGYTF. Here the CDR3 DNA reads TGTGCCAGCGCACCTGTGGGCAGCCCGATCTATGGCTACACCTTC.

The chain employs TRBV7-2 and TRBJ1-2, with 7 positions matching TRBD1. The V gene end was trimmed by 5 bases and the J gene end by 1 base; junction bases not matched to a gene: 4. There are 14 residues in the CDR3. The germline V gene has CDR1 SGHTA and CDR2 FQGNSA. The CDR3 bases are TGTGCCAGCAGCCCAGGGACAGTTAACTATGGCTACACCTTC. This encodes CASSPGTVNYGYTF.

The chain carries TRBV25-1 and TRBJ2-5; TRBD2 might be the D (7 bases). The CDR3 covers 16 residues. Germline values: CDR1 MGHDK, CDR2 SYGVNS. V was cut by 3 bases and J by 0 bases, with 14 bases left in between. The CDR3 here is CASSDRGAVYQETQYF. The CDR3 DNA reads TGTGCCAGCAGTGATCGGGGGGCAGTCTACCAAGAGACCCAGTACTTC.

The V call is TRBV4-1, the J call TRBJ2-2; TRBD2 matches 7 bases. The V gene's germline CDR1 is MGHRA and CDR2 YSYEKL. The V gene end was trimmed by 4 bases and the J gene end by 6 bases; junction bases not matched to a gene: 5. The CDR3 runs to 14 residues. The CDR3 bases are TGCGCCAGCAGCCGATTGGGGGGGTCCGGGGAGCTGTTTTTT. Translation gives CASSRLGGSGELFF.

The V call is TRBV10-3, the J call TRBJ2-3; TRBD2 agrees at 14 bases. Germline lookup yields CDR1 ENHRY and CDR2 SYGVKD. The CDR3 is 18 residues long. Unmatched junction bases numbered 6, after V lost 2 bases and J lost 2 bases. The CDR3 DNA sequence: TGTGCCATCAGTGAGAGACTAGCGGGAGGGCCCGTCACAGATACGCAGTATTTT. It specifies CAISERLAGGPVTDTQYF.

This clone was seen more than once but under ten times. The V call is TRBV29-1, the J call TRBJ2-5; 7 nucleotides match TRBD1. TRBJ2-7 matches the DNA end more closely, so the J call is doubtful. Germline assignment: CDR1 SQVTM and CDR2 ANQGSEA. The CDR3 covers 13 residues. This chain's CDR3 is CSVEGTASNEQYF. DNA for the CDR3: TGCAGCGTTGAGGGGACAGCCAGCAACGAGCAGTACTTC.

The V call is TRBV5-1, the J call TRBJ2-3, with 15 positions matching TRBD2. V lost 4 bases and J lost 2; bases outside the gene matches: 8. The germline V gene encodes CDR1 SGHRS and CDR2 YFSETQ. This CDR3 is built from 18 residues. CDR3 DNA sequence: TGCGCCAGCAGCGACGGGACTAGCGGGAGGTGGAACACAGATACGCAGTATTTT. As protein: CASSDGTSGRWNTDTQYF.

The chain links TRBV18 to TRBJ2-5; the match to TRBD1 covers 7 bases. The trim removed 4 bases at V and 3 bases at J, leaving 20 bases unmatched. The CDR3 runs to 19 residues. Per the germline V gene, CDR1 is KGHSH and CDR2 is LQKENI. CDR3 sequence reads: CASSRRPLTGEWKEETQYF. The CDR3 DNA reads TGTGCCAGCTCACGCAGACCACTTACAGGGGAATGGAAGGAAGAGACCCAGTACTTC.

This clone was picked up a small number of times. The chain joins TRBV9 to TRBJ2-3; 7 positions match TRBD2. CDR3 length: 15 amino acids. The junction had 6 bases not matched to a gene; V was cut back by 4 bases and J by 1 base. Per the germline V gene, CDR1 is SGDLS and CDR2 is YYNGEE. In nucleotides, the CDR3 is TGTGCCAGCAGCTCCTCGAGCGGGGGCACAGATACGCAGTATTTT. Residues: CASSSSSGGTDTQYF.

The rearrangement uses TRBV5-1 and TRBJ2-4; tentative D call: TRBD1 (6 bases). This CDR3 region has 14 residues. V shed 0 bases and J shed 6 bases, with 10 bases lying between them. Per the germline V gene, CDR1 is SGHRS and CDR2 is YFSETQ. Here the CDR3 DNA reads TGCGCCAGCAGCTTGGCAGGGGCCCTAAACATTCAGTACTTC. Its translation is CASSLAGALNIQYF.